Listed below are T cell receptor beta chains from one sample, sequenced in a study of T cells in Graves' hyperthyroidism and ophthalmopathy. TCRdb called the multiplex PCR reads again in MiXCR, with one record for every CDR3 protein. The sample has roughly 400,000 distinct CDR3 sequences, roughly 25% seen once. Sample: blood. These receptors were obtained from a man over 45 with Graves' hyperthyroidism. Each CDR3 is given with its conserved first and last residue. D genes are given only for firm matches. Part of the rows lack a size; the others show once, few, many or a class for expanded clones.

abundance	v_gene	len	j_gene	d_gene	CDR3nt	CDR3aa
NA	TRBV11-2	16	TRBJ1-1	TRBD1	TGTGCCAGCAGCAGATACGCCGGGACAGTGAACACTGAAGCTTTCTTT	CASSRYAGTVNTEAFF
NA	TRBV7-3	14	TRBJ1-2	NA	TGTGCCAGCAGCTTAACCGGAGGGAAAGGAGGCTACACCTTC	CASSLTGGKGGYTF
many	TRBV28	11	TRBJ2-5	NA	TGTGCCAGCAGTCCCAAGGGGTCCCAGTACTTC	CASSPKGSQYF
few	TRBV5-1	15	TRBJ2-1	NA	TGCGCCAGCAGTTATGGGACGGGCTCCTACAATGAGCAGTTCTTC	CASSYGTGSYNEQFF
NA	TRBV29-1	12	TRBJ2-5	TRBD1	TGCAGCGTTGAGGACAGGGAGGAGACCCAGTACTTC	CSVEDREETQYF
few	TRBV6-1	16	TRBJ2-3	TRBD1	TGTGCCAGCAATAAACGACAGGGGTTGGGCACAGATACGCAGTATTTT	CASNKRQGLGTDTQYF
NA	TRBV6-2/TRBV6-3	16	TRBJ2-2	TRBD2	TGTGCCAGCACCCGTAGTAGCGGGACGAACACCGGGGAGCTGTTTTTT	CASTRSSGTNTGELFF
NA	TRBV29-1	15	TRBJ2-7	TRBD1	TGCAGCGTTGAAGGGACAGGGAGCTCCTCCTACGAGCAGTACTTC	CSVEGTGSSSYEQYF
many	TRBV7-9	14	TRBJ2-7	NA	TGTGCCAGCAGCTTAAGGGGAGGCTCAGACGAGCAGTACTTC	CASSLRGGSDEQYF
NA	TRBV12-5	14	TRBJ2-1	TRBD1	TGTGCTAGTGGTCGGGACAGATTAGTCAATGAGCAGTTCTTC	CASGRDRLVNEQFF
NA	TRBV6-1	14	TRBJ2-7	TRBD2	TGTGCCAGCCGCTCGACTAGCGGGAGCTCCGAGCAGTACTTC	CASRSTSGSSEQYF
once	TRBV5-1	17	TRBJ2-5	TRBD2	TGCGCCAGCAGCCCCGGGACTAGCGGGAGGGCCGGGGAGACCCAGTACTTC	CASSPGTSGRAGETQYF
many	TRBV18	13	TRBJ2-7	TRBD1	TGTGCCAGCTCAACCGGACAGGAAGGCGAGCAGTACTTC	CASSTGQEGEQYF
NA	TRBV29-1	14	TRBJ2-2	NA	TGCAGCGTACGCGCGGCCCAAAACACCGGGGAGCTGTTTTTT	CSVRAAQNTGELFF
NA	TRBV28	16	TRBJ2-7	TRBD1	TGTGTCAGCAGTTTCTCGGACAGGGAGAGCGCCTACGAGCAGTACTTC	CVSSFSDRESAYEQYF
NA	TRBV20-1	14	TRBJ2-3	TRBD2	TGCAGTGCTCGACAACTAGCGGGGGCGGATACGCAGTATTTT	CSARQLAGADTQYF
many	TRBV6-1	15	TRBJ2-1	NA	TGTGCCAGCACCCAAAGTACGGGCTCCTACAATGAGCAGTTCTTC	CASTQSTGSYNEQFF
few	TRBV28	13	TRBJ1-2	TRBD1	TGTGCCATCCAGTCCGGGACAGACTATGGCTACACCTTC	CAIQSGTDYGYTF
NA	TRBV27	18	TRBJ2-2	TRBD2	TGTGCCAGCAAGGTGCGAGCGGGAGACGTTAAATGGACCGGGGAGCTGTTTTTT	CASKVRAGDVKWTGELFF
NA	TRBV2	14	TRBJ2-2	NA	TGTGCCAGCAGTGACGGTCGGGGATCCGGGGAGCTGTTTTTT	CASSDGRGSGELFF
many	TRBV2	13	TRBJ1-5	NA	TGTGCCAGCAGTGAACACCGCGATCAGCCCCAGCATTTT	CASSEHRDQPQHF
NA	TRBV5-6	14	TRBJ2-7	TRBD2	TGTGCCAGCAGCTACGGGACTAGCGCCTACGAGCAGTACTTC	CASSYGTSAYEQYF
NA	TRBV2	14	TRBJ2-5	NA	TGTGCCAGCACACAGACAGGAAGACAAGAGACCCAGTACTTC	CASTQTGRQETQYF
NA	TRBV27	15	TRBJ2-7	TRBD2	TGTGCCAGCAGTTCACGACTAGCGGCATTCTACGAGCAGTACTTC	CASSSRLAAFYEQYF
NA	TRBV18	14	TRBJ2-2	NA	TGTGCCAGTTCACCATACTCGAACACCGGGGAGCTGTTTTTT	CASSPYSNTGELFF
few	TRBV7-3	15	TRBJ2-3	TRBD1	TGTGCCAGCAGCCTGGGGACAGGGGGCTGGGATACGCAGTATTTT	CASSLGTGGWDTQYF
NA	TRBV5-5	15	TRBJ2-7	TRBD1	TGTGCCAGCAGCCAGGGACAGGGGCTCTCCTACGAGCAGTACTTC	CASSQGQGLSYEQYF
once	TRBV6-9	15	TRBJ2-2	TRBD1	TGTGCCAGCAGTTCGACAGGGGGCTTCGCCGGGGAGCTGTTTTTT	CASSSTGGFAGELFF
NA	TRBV15	14	TRBJ1-2	NA	TGTGCCACCAGCAGAGATACAGGAAACTATGGCTACACCTTC	CATSRDTGNYGYTF
NA	TRBV5-4	15	TRBJ1-1	NA	TGTGCCAGCAGCTTGGAGTGGGGGGGGAACACTGAAGCTTTCTTT	CASSLEWGGNTEAFF
many	TRBV5-1	15	TRBJ2-1	NA	TGTGCCAGCAGCTTAGACTCTAGCTCCTACAATGAGCAGTTCTTC	CASSLDSSSYNEQFF